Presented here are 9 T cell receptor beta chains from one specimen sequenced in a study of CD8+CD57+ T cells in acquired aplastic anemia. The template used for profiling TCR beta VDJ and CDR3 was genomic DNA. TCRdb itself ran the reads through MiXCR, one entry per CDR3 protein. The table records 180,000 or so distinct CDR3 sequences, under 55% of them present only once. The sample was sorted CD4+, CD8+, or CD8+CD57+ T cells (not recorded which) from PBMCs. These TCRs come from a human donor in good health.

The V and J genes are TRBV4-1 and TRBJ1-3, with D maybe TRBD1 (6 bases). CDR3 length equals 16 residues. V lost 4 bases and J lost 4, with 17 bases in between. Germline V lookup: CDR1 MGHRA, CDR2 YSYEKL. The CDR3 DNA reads TGCGCCAGCAGCCGAGGGACGGGGGGCGCGGGAAACACCATATATTTT. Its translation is CASSRGTGGAGNTIYF.

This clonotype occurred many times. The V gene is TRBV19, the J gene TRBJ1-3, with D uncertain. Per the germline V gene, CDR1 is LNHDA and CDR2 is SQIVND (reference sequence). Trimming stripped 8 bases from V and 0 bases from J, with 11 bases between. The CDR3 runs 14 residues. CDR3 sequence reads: CASRLDFSGNTIYF. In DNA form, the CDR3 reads TGTGCCAGTCGCCTGGACTTCTCTGGAAACACCATATATTTT.

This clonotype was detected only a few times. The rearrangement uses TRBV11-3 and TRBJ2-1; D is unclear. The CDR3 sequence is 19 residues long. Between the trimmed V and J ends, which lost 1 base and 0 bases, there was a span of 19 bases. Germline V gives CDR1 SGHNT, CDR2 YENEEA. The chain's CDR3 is CASSLVHDWPMSSYNEQFF. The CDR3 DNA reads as TGTGCCAGCAGCTTAGTCCATGACTGGCCCATGAGCTCCTACAATGAGCAGTTCTTC. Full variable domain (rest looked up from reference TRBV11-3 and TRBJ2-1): EAGVVQSPRYKIIEKKQPVAFWCNPISGHNTLYWYLQNLGQGPELLIRYENEEAVDDSQLPKDRFSAERLKGVDSTLKIQPAELGDSAVYLCASSLVHDWPMSSYNEQFFGPGTRLTVL.

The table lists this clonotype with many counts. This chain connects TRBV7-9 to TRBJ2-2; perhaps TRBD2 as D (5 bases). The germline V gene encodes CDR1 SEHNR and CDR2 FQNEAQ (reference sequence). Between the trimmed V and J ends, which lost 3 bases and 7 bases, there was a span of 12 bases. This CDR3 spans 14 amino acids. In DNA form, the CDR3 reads TGTGCCAGCAGCTTGTCGGCGGGCATCGGGGAGCTGTTTTTT. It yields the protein CASSLSAGIGELFF. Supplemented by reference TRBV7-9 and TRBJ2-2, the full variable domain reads DTGVSQNPRHKITKRGQNVTFRCDPISEHNRLYWYRQTLGQGPEFLTYFQNEAQLEKSRLLSDRFSAERPKGSFSTLEIQRTEQGDSAMYLCASSLSAGIGELFFGEGSRLTVL.

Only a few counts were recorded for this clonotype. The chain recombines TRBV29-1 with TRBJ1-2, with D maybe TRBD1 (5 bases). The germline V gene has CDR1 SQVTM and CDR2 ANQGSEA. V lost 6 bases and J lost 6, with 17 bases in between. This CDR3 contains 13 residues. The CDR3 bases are TGCAGCGTCGGTCTCGGGGCAGCCCATGGCTACACCTTC. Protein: CSVGLGAAHGYTF.

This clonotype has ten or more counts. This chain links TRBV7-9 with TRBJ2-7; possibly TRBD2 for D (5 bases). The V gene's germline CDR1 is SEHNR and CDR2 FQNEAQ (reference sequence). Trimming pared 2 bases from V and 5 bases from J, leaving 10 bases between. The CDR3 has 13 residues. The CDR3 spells CASSLRGRHEQYF. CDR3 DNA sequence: TGTGCCAGCAGCTTAAGAGGGAGACACGAGCAGTACTTC.

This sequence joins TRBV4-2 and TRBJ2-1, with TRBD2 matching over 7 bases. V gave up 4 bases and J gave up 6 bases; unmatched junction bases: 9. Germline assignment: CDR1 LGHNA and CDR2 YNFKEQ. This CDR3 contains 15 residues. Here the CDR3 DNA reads TGTGCCAGCAGCCCTGCTCTGGCGGGAGTCAATGAGCAGTTCTTC. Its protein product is CASSPALAGVNEQFF.

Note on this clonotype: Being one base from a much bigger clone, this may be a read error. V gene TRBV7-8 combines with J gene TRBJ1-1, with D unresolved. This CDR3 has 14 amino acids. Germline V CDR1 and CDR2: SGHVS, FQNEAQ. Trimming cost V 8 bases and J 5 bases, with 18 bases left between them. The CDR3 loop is CASGQTRVGTEAFF. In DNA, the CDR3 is TGTGCCAGCGGCCAGACCCGGGTGGGGACTGAAGCTTTCTTT.

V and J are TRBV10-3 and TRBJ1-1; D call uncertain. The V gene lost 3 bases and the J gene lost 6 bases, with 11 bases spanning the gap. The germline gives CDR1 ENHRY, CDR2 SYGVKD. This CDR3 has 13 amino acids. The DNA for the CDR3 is TGTGCCATCAGTGACAGACAATGGTCTGAAGCTTTCTTT. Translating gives CAISDRQWSEAFF.